This T cell receptor beta chain was sequenced during a study of cytomegalovirus exposure and HLA in healthy donors. Trimming removed 7 bases from V and 7 bases from J, with 10 bases in between. The CDR3 runs 11 residues. Germline CDR1 is MNHNY and CDR2 is SVGAGI (reference sequence). Assay: immunoSEQ multiplex PCR; the TCRdb copy retains only in-frame clones and omits some. The sample has under 400,000 clones; 86% are singletons. The chain links TRBV6-6 to TRBJ1-2; D unresolved. The sequence came from a young woman in good health and CMV-seronegative. The source material was PBMCs. CDR3 loop: CASMARGGYTF. The CDR3 nucleotides read TGTGCCAGCATGGCGCGGGGTGGCTACACCTTC.